Here is one T cell receptor beta chain with its context. As yet, its antigen is unknown. The CDR3 contains 15 residues. CDR1 LNHDA and CDR2 SQIVND come from the germline V gene (reference sequence). The sample belongs to a study of CXCR3-negative and CXCR3-positive naive CD8 T cells. Libraries of TRB cDNA were made by 5' RACE and carried UMIs. Reanalyzing the 5' RACE reads, TCRdb keeps one entry per CDR3 protein, without DNA. The repertoire table contains 150,000 to 180,000 distinct CDR3 sequences. Study-wide results and limits: Similarly elevated diversity marked both naive subsets, with memory CD8+ cells showing far lower diversity. Memory cells differed in TRBV-TRBJ usage, but naive CXCR3-negative and CXCR3-positive cells had similar usage. Comparison of naive cells showed more hydrophobic TRB CDR3s in CXCR3-positive than in CXCR3-negative naive cells.

This clonotype was obtained from a human donor in good health. Some clones in this sample may be carry-over from other donors' samples. Specimen: naive CXCR3+ CD8+ T cells from blood. Regarding subset: CD45RO-CCR7+CD27+CD95- naive CD8+ T cells expressing CXCR3 (TNR3+). The rearrangement links TRBV19 to TRBJ2-1; the TRBD2 assignment by TCRdb is unverifiable without DNA. The CDR3 here is CASSTRLAPNNEQFF.